This is a list of T cell receptor beta chains from one sample in a study of cytomegalovirus exposure and HLA in healthy donors. TCRdb keeps only in-frame clones here, not all; method: immunoSEQ multiplex PCR. The sample consists of 100,000 to 150,000 clones, 73% of them appearing once. Sequenced sample: PBMCs. These TCRs come from a man aged 55-75 years in good health and CMV-seropositive. CDR3s include the opening cysteine and the closing phenylalanine or tryptophan. The D gene is left open where the match is weak. The size entry is marked missing in some rows and otherwise reads once, few, many or a size class.

j_gene: TRBJ1-2
v_gene: TRBV6-5
abundance: .
d_gene: TRBD1
CDR3aa: CASSSDRDYGYTF
CDR3nt: TGTGCCAGCAGTTCCGACAGGGATTATGGCTACACCTTC

j_gene: TRBJ1-1
v_gene: TRBV5-8
abundance: .
d_gene: TRBD1
CDR3aa: CASSHRGLVAFF
CDR3nt: TGTGCCAGCAGCCACAGGGGGCTTGTGGCTTTCTTT

j_gene: TRBJ1-4
v_gene: TRBV4-1
abundance: few
d_gene: TRBD1
CDR3aa: CASSPGQVATNEKLFF
CDR3nt: TGCGCCAGCAGCCCCGGACAGGTTGCAACTAATGAAAAACTGTTTTTT

j_gene: TRBJ1-3
v_gene: TRBV6-9
abundance: .
d_gene: .
CDR3aa: CASSYTREGRNYPSSGNTIYF
CDR3nt: TGTGCCAGCAGTTATACCAGGGAGGGTAGAAACTACCCGAGCTCTGGAAACACCATATATTTT

j_gene: TRBJ2-1
v_gene: TRBV9
abundance: .
d_gene: TRBD2
CDR3aa: CASSIRGSGARNNEQFF
CDR3nt: TGTGCCAGCAGCATTCGAGGGAGCGGGGCGAGGAACAATGAGCAGTTCTTC

j_gene: TRBJ1-1
v_gene: TRBV19
abundance: .
d_gene: .
CDR3aa: CASSTQGVLGTFF
CDR3nt: TGTGCCAGTAGTACGCAGGGTGTCTTAGGGACTTTCTTT

j_gene: TRBJ2-7
v_gene: TRBV13
abundance: .
d_gene: TRBD2
CDR3aa: CASSRTSGANEQYF
CDR3nt: TGTGCCAGCAGCCGGACTAGCGGGGCTAACGAGCAGTACTTC

j_gene: TRBJ2-5
v_gene: TRBV5-1
abundance: few
d_gene: TRBD1
CDR3aa: CASSNRDRGEETQYF
CDR3nt: TGCGCCAGCAGCAACCGGGACAGGGGCGAAGAGACCCAGTACTTC

j_gene: TRBJ1-2
v_gene: TRBV5-1
abundance: .
d_gene: .
CDR3aa: CASSLLTGWDGYTF
CDR3nt: TGCGCCAGCAGCTTACTCACAGGGTGGGATGGCTACACCTTC

j_gene: TRBJ2-7
v_gene: TRBV7-9
abundance: few
d_gene: .
CDR3aa: CASSFYGEIPYEQYF
CDR3nt: TGTGCCAGCAGCTTTTATGGGGAGATTCCCTACGAGCAGTACTTC

j_gene: TRBJ2-7
v_gene: TRBV6-5
abundance: few
d_gene: TRBD1
CDR3aa: CASRTGGEQYF
CDR3nt: TGTGCCAGCAGGACAGGGGGCGAGCAGTACTTC

j_gene: TRBJ1-1
v_gene: TRBV5-1
abundance: .
d_gene: TRBD1
CDR3aa: CASSLEGQGTEAFF
CDR3nt: TGCGCCAGCAGCTTGGAGGGACAGGGGACTGAAGCTTTCTTT

j_gene: TRBJ2-7
v_gene: TRBV27
abundance: few
d_gene: TRBD1
CDR3aa: CASSIAGQGYEQYF
CDR3nt: TGTGCCAGCAGTATTGCGGGACAGGGCTACGAGCAGTACTTC